Listed here are 2 T cell receptor beta chains from one sample, sequenced in a study of early T cells in non-severe SARS-CoV-2 infection. In TCRdb, the 5' RACE reads were re-called with MiXCR into one record per CDR3 protein. The sample records about 48,000 distinct CDR3 sequences, more than 6.5% being singletons. The sample taken for sequencing was whole blood. The receptors were sampled from an adult who was a healthcare worker with PCR-confirmed SARS-CoV-2 infection or an uninfected control (not recorded which).

The genes are TRBV13 and TRBJ1-3, with unresolved D. The CDR3 consists of 13 residues. The V and J ends lost 6 bases and 1 base respectively, with 7 bases between them. Germline assignment: CDR1 PRHDT and CDR2 FYEKMQ (reference sequence). The CDR3 coding sequence is TGTGCCAGCAGGTTTATATCTGGAAACACCATATATTTT. Encoded protein: CASRFISGNTIYF.

In its sample, this clonotype was seen a few times. This sequence joins TRBV7-2 and TRBJ2-4, with D possibly matching TRBD1 (5 bases). V dropped 0 bases and J dropped 1 base, with 13 bases sitting between them. Germline CDR1 reads SGHTA; CDR2 reads FQGNSA. The CDR3 is made up of 17 amino acids. CDR3 in amino acids: CASSLAGTKGAKNIQYF. In DNA form, the CDR3 reads TGTGCCAGCAGCTTAGCAGGCACAAAGGGGGCCAAAAACATTCAGTACTTC.